This is a list of T cell receptor beta chains from one sample in a study of T cell repertoires in cytomegalovirus infection. For these receptors, no antigen is known. MiXCR, run by TCRdb on the reads, gives a single entry per CDR3 protein. Of about a million distinct CDR3 sequences in the sample, 30% to 40% are singletons; the top ten hold more than 13%. The starting material was cultured CD8+ T cells from PBMCs, obtained from culture after CMV antigen stimulation. These receptors all stem from a human donor in good health (CMV status not recorded). Some clones in this sample may be carry-over from other donors' samples. CDR3s include the opening cysteine and the closing phenylalanine or tryptophan. Each record gives: J gene, D gene, clone size, V gene, CDR3 DNA, CDR3 protein. A D gene is named only where the DNA matches it firmly. Some rows have no size entry. The others give once, few or many, or a class for an expanded clone.

J: TRBJ1-1
D: NA
size: NA
V: TRBV7-9
DNA: TGTGCCAGCAGCTATACACCAGAAGCTTTCTTT
CDR3: CASSYTPEAFF

J: TRBJ1-2
D: NA
size: NA
V: TRBV12-3/TRBV12-4
DNA: TGTGCCAGCACAACCGGACCGCTTAACTATGGCTACACCTTC
CDR3: CASTTGPLNYGYTF

J: TRBJ2-1
D: TRBD2
size: NA
V: TRBV7-9
DNA: TGTGCCAGCAGCCCTCTCCTAGCGGGGGGGCTTAGCAATGAGCAGTTCTTC
CDR3: CASSPLLAGGLSNEQFF

J: TRBJ2-5
D: NA
size: few
V: TRBV19
DNA: TGTGCCAGTAGTACGACGTACCAAGAGACCCAGTACTTC
CDR3: CASSTTYQETQYF

J: TRBJ1-1
D: NA
size: NA
V: TRBV19
DNA: TGTGCCAGTAGTAACCCCTGGGACTCAGCCGCCCTTAACACTGAAGCTTTCTTT
CDR3: CASSNPWDSAALNTEAFF

J: TRBJ2-3
D: TRBD2
size: NA
V: TRBV14
DNA: TGTGCCAGCAGCCAGTACCGGGGGGTCACCGATACGCAGTATTTT
CDR3: CASSQYRGVTDTQYF

J: TRBJ2-1
D: NA
size: once
V: TRBV3-1
DNA: TGTGCCAGCAGCCAAGCAGGAACCAATGAGCAGTTCTTC
CDR3: CASSQAGTNEQFF

J: TRBJ2-3
D: NA
size: NA
V: TRBV7-3
DNA: TGTGCCAACAGCACAGGGCCCAGCGGGGGCACAGATACGCAGTATTTT
CDR3: CANSTGPSGGTDTQYF

J: TRBJ2-3
D: NA
size: NA
V: TRBV6-6
DNA: TGTGCCAGCAGTTACCCCTTAGATACGCAGTATTTT
CDR3: CASSYPLDTQYF

J: TRBJ2-3
D: NA
size: NA
V: TRBV5-1
DNA: TGCGCCAGCAGCTTGTTAGGCCCTACTAGCACAGATACGCAGTATTTT
CDR3: CASSLLGPTSTDTQYF

J: TRBJ2-3
D: NA
size: many
V: TRBV7-6
DNA: TGTGCCAGCAGCCCCCAGGGGTGGGACACAGATACGCAGTATTTT
CDR3: CASSPQGWDTDTQYF

J: TRBJ1-6
D: NA
size: few
V: TRBV6-5
DNA: TGTGCCAGCAGTTACCCGGCAGCCCCCGGGGATAATTCACCCCTCCACTTT
CDR3: CASSYPAAPGDNSPLHF

J: TRBJ2-2
D: TRBD2
size: many
V: TRBV7-6
DNA: TGTGCCAGCAGCTTGGGACTAGCGGGCAACACCGGGGAGCTGTTTTTT
CDR3: CASSLGLAGNTGELFF

J: TRBJ2-1
D: NA
size: NA
V: TRBV7-9
DNA: TGTGCCAGCAGCTCATCACCGGCCGCGACCTACAATGAGCAGTTCTTC
CDR3: CASSSSPAATYNEQFF

J: TRBJ2-5
D: NA
size: once
V: TRBV5-6
DNA: TGTGCCAGCAGCTTCAGGGACCCCTACCAAGAGACCCAGTACTTC
CDR3: CASSFRDPYQETQYF

J: TRBJ1-2
D: NA
size: NA
V: TRBV5-6
DNA: TGTGCCAGCAGCCATTGGCCACCGGGGGGCAGCGATGGTGGCTACACCTTC
CDR3: CASSHWPPGGSDGGYTF

J: TRBJ2-1
D: NA
size: many
V: TRBV7-2
DNA: TGTGCCAGCAGCTTTGGAGGGGGGGATTACAATGAGCAGTTCTTC
CDR3: CASSFGGGDYNEQFF

J: TRBJ1-6
D: NA
size: NA
V: TRBV27
DNA: TGTGCCAGCAGTTCCGACAGTTCCTATTCACCCCTCCACTTT
CDR3: CASSSDSSYSPLHF

J: TRBJ2-3
D: TRBD1
size: NA
V: TRBV27
DNA: TGTGCCAGCAGCCCGAGGACAGGGACGAATAAGGATACGCAGTATTTT
CDR3: CASSPRTGTNKDTQYF

J: TRBJ1-1
D: NA
size: NA
V: TRBV4-1
DNA: TGCGCCAGCAGCCAAGTTCTTGGTGCCAGAGAAGCTTTCTTT
CDR3: CASSQVLGAREAFF

J: TRBJ1-6
D: TRBD1
size: NA
V: TRBV19
DNA: TGTGCCAGCGACAGGGGTTCTTATAATTCACCCCTCCACTTT
CDR3: CASDRGSYNSPLHF

J: TRBJ2-1
D: TRBD2
size: few
V: TRBV20-1
DNA: TGCAGTGCTTTTAGCGGGGCGCCCCTCATGAATGAGCAGTTCTTC
CDR3: CSAFSGAPLMNEQFF

J: TRBJ2-5
D: TRBD1
size: many
V: TRBV7-6
DNA: TGTGCCAGCAGGGACAATCCGGGACAGGGACGAGAGACCCAGTACTTC
CDR3: CASRDNPGQGRETQYF

J: TRBJ1-2
D: NA
size: NA
V: TRBV2
DNA: TGTGCCACCTACGGAGGAGACGGCTACACCTTC
CDR3: CATYGGDGYTF

J: TRBJ2-1
D: TRBD1
size: few
V: TRBV7-6
DNA: TGTGCCAGCACTAGGGGGACAGGGGGATACAATGAGCAGTTCTTC
CDR3: CASTRGTGGYNEQFF

J: TRBJ2-3
D: TRBD2
size: NA
V: TRBV2
DNA: TGTGCCAGCAGTGTGGCGGGACTAGCGGGGGGTAGCACAGATACGCAGTATTTT
CDR3: CASSVAGLAGGSTDTQYF

J: TRBJ2-7
D: TRBD2
size: NA
V: TRBV15
DNA: TGTGTCACCAGCAGAGTGGGGACTAGCGTATCCTACGAGCAGTACTTC
CDR3: CVTSRVGTSVSYEQYF

J: TRBJ2-1
D: NA
size: NA
V: TRBV2
DNA: TGTGCCAGCATGGGGGGGCTAAGCTCCTACAATGAGCAGTTCTTC
CDR3: CASMGGLSSYNEQFF

J: TRBJ1-1
D: NA
size: once
V: TRBV5-5
DNA: TGTGCCAGCAGCTTGGGTTTGGGCGGCTCCAGGGAAGAAGCTTTCTTT
CDR3: CASSLGLGGSREEAFF

J: TRBJ2-3
D: NA
size: NA
V: TRBV27
DNA: TGTGCCAGCAGTGCTATAGGAGCGAGGGATACGCAGTATTTT
CDR3: CASSAIGARDTQYF

J: TRBJ1-5
D: NA
size: NA
V: TRBV28
DNA: TGTGCCAGCAGCCCAAGCGGAAAACACGGGCAGCATTTT
CDR3: CASSPSGKHGQHF

J: TRBJ1-5
D: TRBD1
size: NA
V: TRBV3-1
DNA: TGTGCCAGCAGCCAAGGATTCGGACAGGAATCGATTTATCGCAATCAGCCCCAGCATTTT
CDR3: CASSQGFGQESIYRNQPQHF

J: TRBJ1-1
D: NA
size: few
V: TRBV27
DNA: TGTGCCAGCAGGGGACCAGGGAGCGTCGGCACTGAAGCTTTCTTT
CDR3: CASRGPGSVGTEAFF

J: TRBJ1-5
D: TRBD1
size: few
V: TRBV6-1
DNA: TGTGCCAGCACCGACAGGGGCCGCGATCAGCCCCAGCATTTT
CDR3: CASTDRGRDQPQHF

J: TRBJ2-1
D: NA
size: NA
V: TRBV6-2/TRBV6-3
DNA: TGTGCCAGCACGAAGCCGAGCGGACACTACAATGAGCAGTTCTTC
CDR3: CASTKPSGHYNEQFF

J: TRBJ2-1
D: NA
size: many
V: TRBV7-6
DNA: TGTGCCAGCAGCTTAACGTGGGCGGGGCAATCCTACAATGAGCAGTTCTTC
CDR3: CASSLTWAGQSYNEQFF

J: TRBJ1-1
D: NA
size: many
V: TRBV10-2
DNA: TGCGCCAGCAGTGAAGCTCCCCCGGGCATGAACACTGAAGCTTTCTTT
CDR3: CASSEAPPGMNTEAFF